The 31 T cell receptor beta chains presented below share a single source sample, sequenced in a study of CD8+ T cells in alopecia areata. RNA extraction and reverse transcription yielded cDNA as sequencing template. Libraries were prepared by immunoSEQ multiplex PCR; TCRdb keeps only in-frame clonotypes and omits some of them. The table records more than 95,000 clones, around 50% of them present only once. Sequencing used NKG2D-low CD8+ T cells sorted from blood. The receptor source for this set is a human donor with alopecia areata.

The chain recombines TRBV7-2 with TRBJ2-3; D gene uncertain. This CDR3 has 11 amino acids. Germline CDR1 SGHTA, CDR2 FQGNSA. V lost 4 bases and J lost 5, with 4 bases in between. The CDR3 is CASSSEDTQYF. CDR3 nucleotide sequence: TGTGCCAGCAGCTCCGAAGATACGCAGTATTTT.

The gene calls are TRBV29-1 and TRBJ1-2, with D perhaps matching TRBD1 (6 bases). The CDR3 has 14 residues. In germline, CDR1 is SQVTM, CDR2 ANQGSEA. V dropped 3 bases and J dropped 3 bases, with 14 bases sitting between them. CDR3 DNA: TGCAGCGTTGAGGAGGGGACACACGACTATGGCTACACCTTC. Encoded protein: CSVEEGTHDYGYTF. Full variable domain (remainder filled in from reference TRBV29-1 and TRBJ1-2): SAVISQKPSRDICQRGTSLTIQCQVDSQVTMMFWYRQQPGQSLTLIATANQGSEATYESGFVIDKFPISRPNLTFSTLTVSNMSPEDSSIYLCSVEEGTHDYGYTFGSGTRLTVV.

This clone has only a few counts. The chain employs TRBV28 and TRBJ1-1; a possible D gene is TRBD1 (6 bases). V dropped 5 bases and J dropped 3 bases, with 16 bases sitting between them. This CDR3 is built from 15 residues. Germline-derived CDR1 and CDR2 are MDHEN and SYDVKM. The CDR3 DNA reads as TGTGCCAGCAGTCAAACGGGGGGCTGGGACACTGAAGCTTTCTTT. Translated: CASSQTGGWDTEAFF. Full variable domain (remainder filled in from reference TRBV28 and TRBJ1-1): DVKVTQSSRYLVKRTGEKVFLECVQDMDHENMFWYRQDPGLGLRLIYFSYDVKMKEKGDIPEGYSVSREKKERFSLILESASTNQTSMYLCASSQTGGWDTEAFFGQGTRLTVV.

In its sample, this clone was seen a few times. V is TRBV5-1 and J is TRBJ2-7; D not resolved. This CDR3 is 13 amino acids long. Trimming stripped 4 bases from V and 5 bases from J, with 13 bases between. Germline CDR1 SGHRS, CDR2 YFSETQ. This chain's CDR3 is CASSLDGAHEQYF. CDR3 DNA: TGCGCCAGCAGCCTGGACGGAGCCCACGAGCAGTACTTC.

This chain links TRBV29-1 with TRBJ2-1; 8 nucleotides match TRBD2. The junction had 8 bases not matched to a gene; V was cut back by 5 bases and J by 8 bases. Germline values: CDR1 SQVTM, CDR2 ANQGSEA. CDR3 length: 13 residues. CDR3 sequence (DNA): TGCAGCGTTCCAGCGGGAGTAGGGGATGAGCAGTTCTTC. It specifies CSVPAGVGDEQFF.

The V call is TRBV27, the J call TRBJ1-1; D is unresolved. The V end was cut by 5 bases, the J end by 1 base, with 8 bases between. CDR3 length equals 13 residues. Germline loops: CDR1 MNHEY, CDR2 SMNVEV (reference sequence). The CDR3 nucleotides read TGTGCCAGCAGTGATACTAGGAACACTGAAGCTTTCTTT. Translation: CASSDTRNTEAFF.

The J gene is TRBJ2-1, the V gene TRBV7-2; 12 bases agree with TRBD2. J lost 0 bases, V lost 5 bases, and 2 bases had no gene match. CDR1 and CDR2 (germline): SGHTA, FQGNSA. The CDR3 length is 16 residues. CDR3 coding DNA: TGTGCCAGCAGCGTACTAGCGGGGGGCTCCTACAATGAGCAGTTCTTC. Its translation is CASSVLAGGSYNEQFF. The full variable domain, its missing parts supplied by reference TRBV7-2 and TRBJ2-1, is GAGVSQSPSNKVTEKGKDVELRCDPISGHTALYWYRQSLGQGLEFLIYFQGNSAPDKSGLPSDRFSAERTGGSVSTLTIQRTQQEDSAVYLCASSVLAGGSYNEQFFGPGTRLTVL.

This clone was counted between two and nine times. V is TRBV28 and J is TRBJ2-7, with 15 positions matching TRBD2. The CDR3 consists of 19 residues. V gave up 5 bases and J gave up 3 bases; unmatched junction bases: 14. Germline V CDR1 and CDR2: MDHEN, SYDVKM. CDR3 nucleotide sequence: TGTGCCAGCAGTCCACACGGACTAGCGGGAGGGCCAATAGGCTACGAGCAGTACTTC. Protein sequence: CASSPHGLAGGPIGYEQYF.

The V gene is TRBV5-6, the J gene TRBJ2-1; 9 nucleotides line up with TRBD1. The V gene's germline CDR1 is SGHDT and CDR2 YYEEEE. V was clipped by 8 bases and J by 6 bases; unmatched bases: 6. CDR3 length: 13 residues. The CDR3: CASTGGSINEQFF. CDR3 bases: TGTGCCAGTACAGGGGGCAGTATCAATGAGCAGTTCTTC.

This clone has only a few counts. The CDR3 DNA reads as TGCAGCGTTGAATTAGCAGACAGCGGGATGTACCAAGAGACCCAGTACTTC. Its translation is CSVELADSGMYQETQYF. This rearrangement joins TRBV29-1 to TRBJ2-5; TRBD2 aligns across 7 bases. Germline values: CDR1 SQVTM, CDR2 ANQGSEA. Unmatched junction bases numbered 12, after V lost 2 bases and J lost 0 bases. The CDR3 is made up of 17 amino acids.

This clone was seen repeatedly, ten times or more. The chain carries TRBV4-1 and TRBJ2-5, with 14 bases lining up with TRBD2. Germline CDR1 reads MGHRA; CDR2 reads YSYEKL. After removal of 4 bases from V and 2 bases from J, the junction contained 3 bases not matched to a gene. This CDR3 comprises 16 residues. The CDR3 nucleotides are TGCGCCAGCAGCCTCCGGACTAGCGGGGGGCAAGAGACCCAGTACTTC. Protein: CASSLRTSGGQETQYF.

This rearrangement joins TRBV7-9 to TRBJ1-1; D unclear. The V end was cut by 5 bases, the J end by 0 bases, with 7 bases between. CDR1 and CDR2 from the germline V gene are SEHNR and FQNEAQ (reference sequence). The CDR3 is 13 amino acids. CDR3 residues: CASSRAVNTEAFF. CDR3 in DNA: TGTGCCAGCAGCCGGGCCGTGAACACTGAAGCTTTCTTT.

In the case of this clone: Other DNA sequences in this specimen translate into the identical CDR3. The CDR3 spells CSVVLRTGSYEQYF. CDR3 DNA: TGCAGCGTTGTCCTCCGGACAGGGTCGTACGAGCAGTACTTC. This chain connects TRBV29-1 to TRBJ2-7; 8 positions match TRBD1. The V and J ends lost 4 bases and 4 bases, in that order; junction bases with no gene match: 9. The CDR3 length is 14 residues. Germline-derived CDR1 and CDR2 are SQVTM and ANQGSEA.

This chain joins TRBV15 and TRBJ2-6; D gene unclear. The V end lost 0 bases, the J end lost 0 bases, and 6 bases lay between the germline ends. The CDR3 consists of 16 residues. CDR1 and CDR2 (germline): LNHNV, YYDKDF (reference sequence). In DNA form, the CDR3 reads TGTGCCACCAGCAGAGAGGCAAACTCTGGGGCCAACGTCCTGACTTTC. Translated: CATSREANSGANVLTF.

The chain is built from TRBV2 and TRBJ2-3, with 7 nucleotides matching TRBD1. V gave up 5 bases and J gave up 4 bases; unmatched junction bases: 6. Germline V CDR1 and CDR2: SNHLY, FYNNEI. The length of the CDR3 is 14 residues. In DNA, the CDR3 is TGTGCCAGCAGTCCGGGACAGCCCTCAGATACGCAGTATTTT. It translates to CASSPGQPSDTQYF.

The chain uses TRBV5-1 and TRBJ2-3, with D uncertain. The CDR3 sequence is 14 residues long. The V end was cut by 1 base, the J end by 4 bases, with 10 bases between. Germline CDR1 SGHRS, CDR2 YFSETQ. CDR3 coding DNA: TGCGCCAGCAGCTTGTTAATAGCCTCAGATACGCAGTATTTT. Translated, it gives CASSLLIASDTQYF.

This clone was seen more than once but under ten times. The chain combines TRBV14 with TRBJ2-7, with D perhaps TRBD1 (6 bases). Germline V lookup: CDR1 SGHDN, CDR2 FVKESK. Trimming stripped 1 base from V and 5 bases from J, with 9 bases between. CDR3 length: 13 residues. In DNA, the CDR3 is TGTGCCAGCAGCCAAGGGAACAGGGACGAGCAGTACTTC. This encodes CASSQGNRDEQYF. Complete variable domain (other parts from reference TRBV14 and TRBJ2-7): EAGVTQFPSHSVIEKGQTVTLRCDPISGHDNLYWYRRVMGKEIKFLLHFVKESKQDESGMPNNRFLAERTGGTYSTLKVQPAELEDSGVYFCASSQGNRDEQYFGPGTRLTVT.

The CDR3 DNA reads TGTGCCAGCAGCAGCGGGACAGGGGGCTTCCATGGCTACACCTTC. Protein sequence: CASSSGTGGFHGYTF. V gene TRBV5-6 combines with J gene TRBJ1-2; 12 nucleotides line up with TRBD1. The ends lost 4 bases at V and 6 bases at J; junction bases unmatched: 7. Germline V gene sequence: CDR1 SGHDT, CDR2 YYEEEE. The CDR3 totals 15 residues.

V is TRBV27 and J is TRBJ2-1; D unclear. Deletions cut 8 bases from V and 15 bases from J, with 17 bases between. This CDR3 has 11 residues. Looked up from germline, CDR1 is MNHEY and CDR2 is SMNVEV (reference sequence). The CDR3 loop is CASSLGKAWFF. The CDR3 DNA reads as TGTGCCAGCTCGCTGGGGAAGGCGTGGTTCTTC.

The chain carries TRBV4-1 and TRBJ1-2, with unresolved D. Germline V CDR1 and CDR2: MGHRA, YSYEKL. This CDR3 spans 13 amino acids. The V end lost 4 bases, the J end lost 7 bases, and 13 bases lay between the germline ends. CDR3 bases: TGCGCCAGCAGCCTTGACCCGGGAGGTGGCTACACCTTC. This sequence encodes CASSLDPGGGYTF.

V gene TRBV30 combines with J gene TRBJ1-4; D ambiguous. V was trimmed by 7 bases and J by 10 bases, leaving 16 bases between them. CDR3 length: 12 residues. In germline, CDR1 is GTSNPN, CDR2 SVGIG (reference sequence). The chain's CDR3 is CALTDDGGKLFF. The CDR3 DNA follows: TGTGCCTTGACGGACGATGGAGGAAAACTGTTTTTT. Drawing the rest from reference TRBV30 and TRBJ1-4, the complete variable domain is SQTIHQWPATLVQPVGSPLSLECTVEGTSNPNLYWYRQAAGRGLQLLFYSVGIGQISSEVPQNLSASRPQDRQFILSSKKLLLSDSGFYLCALTDDGGKLFFGSGTQLSVL.

This clone was recorded only once. This chain connects TRBV27 to TRBJ2-1, with no clear D. CDR3 length: 11 amino acids. V gave up 4 bases and J gave up 9 bases, with 7 bases separating them. The germline V gene has CDR1 MNHEY and CDR2 SMNVEV (reference sequence). CDR3 nucleotide sequence: TGTGCCAGCAGTTATGATTTTGAGCAGTTCTTC. This sequence encodes CASSYDFEQFF.

J is TRBJ1-5 and V is TRBV5-1; D ambiguous. The CDR3 sequence is 15 residues long. CDR1 and CDR2 from the germline V gene are SGHRS and YFSETQ. Trimming took off 6 bases at V and 2 bases at J, with 15 bases between the two ends. The CDR3 bases are TGCGCCAGCATCCCGGCCGAGGAATGCAATCAGCCCCAGCATTTT. Residues: CASIPAEECNQPQHF.

This clone came up once. This chain connects TRBV5-1 to TRBJ2-7; D uncertain. Trimming removed 3 bases at V and 0 bases at J, with 4 bases between. The CDR3 runs to 12 residues. The germline CDR1 and CDR2 sequences are SGHRS and YFSETQ. The CDR3, as DNA: TGCGCCAGCAGCTCCGCCTCCTACGAGCAGTACTTC. Residues: CASSSASYEQYF.

The V gene is TRBV2, the J gene TRBJ2-5; D possibly matches TRBD1 or TRBD2 (5 bases each). Germline V gene lookup returns CDR1 SNHLY and CDR2 FYNNEI. The CDR3 is made up of 13 amino acids. Deletions cut 6 bases from V and 0 bases from J, with 8 bases between. The chain's CDR3 is CASRGPNQETQYF. The CDR3 coding sequence is TGTGCCAGCAGGGGACCGAACCAAGAGACCCAGTACTTC.

Only one count was recorded for this clone. The chain links TRBV20-1 to TRBJ2-5, with D unresolved. V gave up 5 bases and J gave up 7 bases, with 8 bases separating them. From germline, CDR1 is DFQATT and CDR2 SNEGSKA (reference sequence). The CDR3 is 10 residues long. In DNA, the CDR3 is TGCAGTGCTGGTTCCGTGACCCAGTACTTC. This codes for CSAGSVTQYF.

The rearrangement links TRBV29-1 to TRBJ2-2; 7 nucleotides match TRBD1. This CDR3 contains 12 residues. The V gene's germline CDR1 is SQVTM and CDR2 ANQGSEA. CDR3 DNA sequence: TGCACGGGGACAGACAACACCGGGGAGCTGTTTTTT. This gives the protein CTGTDNTGELFF.

The chain links TRBV30 to TRBJ2-1, with 11 bases that match TRBD2. CDR1 and CDR2 (germline): GTSNPN, SVGIG (reference sequence). V shed 3 bases, J shed 4 bases, and the junction held 5 bases outside the gene matches. The CDR3 consists of 15 residues. The CDR3 DNA reads as TGTGCCTGGAGCCAAGGGACTAGCGGTTACAATGAGCAGTTCTTC. Translation: CAWSQGTSGYNEQFF. The whole variable domain, remainder taken from reference TRBV30 and TRBJ2-1, is SQTIHQWPATLVQPVGSPLSLECTVEGTSNPNLYWYRQAAGRGLQLLFYSVGIGQISSEVPQNLSASRPQDRQFILSSKKLLLSDSGFYLCAWSQGTSGYNEQFFGPGTRLTVL.

The sample holds a few counts of this clone. V usage is TRBV29-1 and J usage is TRBJ2-1; D ambiguous. There are 14 residues in the CDR3. Trimming took off 7 bases at V and 5 bases at J, with 18 bases between the two ends. Germline V lookup: CDR1 SQVTM, CDR2 ANQGSEA. CDR3 in amino acids: CSGASKSGHNEQFF. The CDR3 bases are TGCAGCGGCGCCTCCAAGTCCGGCCACAATGAGCAGTTCTTC.

J is TRBJ2-7 and V is TRBV30; D might be TRBD1 (5 bases). The germline V gene has CDR1 GTSNPN and CDR2 SVGIG (reference sequence). With 5 bases removed from V and 7 bases from J, the gap between germline ends came to 12 bases. The CDR3 extends over 11 amino acids. In DNA form, the CDR3 reads TGTGCCTGGTCCGTGAAGGGGGAGCAGTACTTC. Translation gives CAWSVKGEQYF.

This clone was counted only a few times. The V and J genes are TRBV15 and TRBJ2-7; TRBD2 might be the D (5 bases). Germline CDR1 and CDR2: LNHNV and YYDKDF (reference sequence). V dropped 3 bases and J dropped 1 base, with 13 bases sitting between them. CDR3 size: 15 residues. The CDR3 DNA reads TGTGCCACCAGCAGGGATCAAGGCGGGTCCTACGAGCAGTACTTC. Translation gives CATSRDQGGSYEQYF.